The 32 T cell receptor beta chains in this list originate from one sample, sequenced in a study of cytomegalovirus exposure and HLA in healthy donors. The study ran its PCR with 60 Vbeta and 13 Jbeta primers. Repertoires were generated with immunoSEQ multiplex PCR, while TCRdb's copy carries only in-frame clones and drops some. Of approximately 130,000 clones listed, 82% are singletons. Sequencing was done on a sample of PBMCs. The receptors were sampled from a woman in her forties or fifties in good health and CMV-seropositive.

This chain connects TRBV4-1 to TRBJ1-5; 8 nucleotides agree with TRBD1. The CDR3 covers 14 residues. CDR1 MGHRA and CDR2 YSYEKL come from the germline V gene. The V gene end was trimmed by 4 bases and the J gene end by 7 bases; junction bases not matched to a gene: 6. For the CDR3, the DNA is TGCGCCAGCAGCCTTAGACAGGGGCAACAGCCCCAGCATTTT. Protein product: CASSLRQGQQPQHF.

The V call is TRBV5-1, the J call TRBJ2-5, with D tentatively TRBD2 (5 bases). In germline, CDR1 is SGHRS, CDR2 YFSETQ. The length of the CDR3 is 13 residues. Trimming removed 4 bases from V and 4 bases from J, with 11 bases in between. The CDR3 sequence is CASSTLEGETQYF. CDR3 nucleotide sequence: TGCGCCAGCAGCACTTTAGAGGGAGAGACCCAGTACTTC.

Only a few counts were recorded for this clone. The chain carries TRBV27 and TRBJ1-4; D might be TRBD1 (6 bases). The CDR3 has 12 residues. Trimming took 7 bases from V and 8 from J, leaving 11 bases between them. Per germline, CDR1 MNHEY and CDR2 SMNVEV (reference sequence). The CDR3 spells CASKGVGEKLFF. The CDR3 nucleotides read TGTGCCAGCAAGGGGGTCGGGGAAAAACTGTTTTTT.

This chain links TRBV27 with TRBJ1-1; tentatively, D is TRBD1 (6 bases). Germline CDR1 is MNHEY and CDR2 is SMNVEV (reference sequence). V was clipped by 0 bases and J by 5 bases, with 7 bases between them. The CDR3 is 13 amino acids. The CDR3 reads CASSLSRGTEAFF. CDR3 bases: TGTGCCAGCAGTTTATCAAGGGGGACTGAAGCTTTCTTT.

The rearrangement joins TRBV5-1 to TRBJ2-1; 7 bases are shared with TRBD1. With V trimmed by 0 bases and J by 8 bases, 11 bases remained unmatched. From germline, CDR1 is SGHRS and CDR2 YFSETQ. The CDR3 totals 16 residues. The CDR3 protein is CASSLVERGPWHEQFF. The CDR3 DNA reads TGCGCCAGCAGCTTGGTCGAGAGGGGGCCATGGCATGAGCAGTTCTTC. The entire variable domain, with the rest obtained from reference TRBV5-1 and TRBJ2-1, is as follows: KAGVTQTPRYLIKTRGQQVTLSCSPISGHRSVSWYQQTPGQGLQFLFEYFSETQRNKGNFPGRFSGRQFSNSRSEMNVSTLELGDSALYLCASSLVERGPWHEQFFGPGTRLTVL.

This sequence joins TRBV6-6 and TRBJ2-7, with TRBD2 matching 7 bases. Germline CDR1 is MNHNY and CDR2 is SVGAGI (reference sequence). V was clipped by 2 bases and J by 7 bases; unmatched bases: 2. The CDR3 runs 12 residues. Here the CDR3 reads CASSYGGGEQYF. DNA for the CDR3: TGTGCCAGCAGTTACGGGGGGGGAGAGCAGTACTTC.

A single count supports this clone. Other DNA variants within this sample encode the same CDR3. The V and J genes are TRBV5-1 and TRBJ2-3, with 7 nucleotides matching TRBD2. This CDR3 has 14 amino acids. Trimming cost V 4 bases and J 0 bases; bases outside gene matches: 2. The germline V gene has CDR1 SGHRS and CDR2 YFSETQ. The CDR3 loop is CASSRGGSTDTQYF. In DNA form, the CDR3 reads TGCGCCAGCAGCCGCGGGGGTAGCACAGATACGCAGTATTTT.

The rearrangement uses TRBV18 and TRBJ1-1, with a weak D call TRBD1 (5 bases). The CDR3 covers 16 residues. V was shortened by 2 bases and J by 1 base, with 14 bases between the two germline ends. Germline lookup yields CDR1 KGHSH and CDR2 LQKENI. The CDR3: CASSPSVGAGNTEAFF. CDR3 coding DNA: TGTGCCAGCTCACCATCTGTAGGGGCTGGGAACACTGAAGCTTTCTTT.

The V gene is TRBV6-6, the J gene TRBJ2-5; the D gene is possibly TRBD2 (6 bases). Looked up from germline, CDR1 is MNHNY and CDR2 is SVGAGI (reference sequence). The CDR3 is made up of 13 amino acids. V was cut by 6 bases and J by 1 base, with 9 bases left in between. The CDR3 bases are TGTGCCAGCAGCCGGGACTCCCAAGAGACCCAGTACTTC. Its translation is CASSRDSQETQYF.

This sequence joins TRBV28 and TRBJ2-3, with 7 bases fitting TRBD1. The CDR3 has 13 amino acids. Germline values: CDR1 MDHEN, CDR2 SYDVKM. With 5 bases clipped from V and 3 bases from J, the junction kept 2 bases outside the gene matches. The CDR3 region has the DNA TGTGCCAGCAGTACAGGGGCTACAGATACGCAGTATTTT. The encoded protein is CASSTGATDTQYF.

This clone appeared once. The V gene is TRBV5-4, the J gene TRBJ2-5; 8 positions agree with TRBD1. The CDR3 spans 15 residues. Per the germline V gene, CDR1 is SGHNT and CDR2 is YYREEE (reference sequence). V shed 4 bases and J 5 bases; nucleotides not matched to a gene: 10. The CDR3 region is CASSARTGRAETQYF. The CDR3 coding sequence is TGTGCCAGCAGCGCCCGGACAGGGCGCGCGGAGACCCAGTACTTC.

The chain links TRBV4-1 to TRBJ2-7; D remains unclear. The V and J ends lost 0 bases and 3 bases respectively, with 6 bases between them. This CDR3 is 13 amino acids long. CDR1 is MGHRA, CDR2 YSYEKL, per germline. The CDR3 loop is CASSQEALYEQYF. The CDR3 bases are TGCGCCAGCAGCCAAGAGGCCCTCTACGAGCAGTACTTC.

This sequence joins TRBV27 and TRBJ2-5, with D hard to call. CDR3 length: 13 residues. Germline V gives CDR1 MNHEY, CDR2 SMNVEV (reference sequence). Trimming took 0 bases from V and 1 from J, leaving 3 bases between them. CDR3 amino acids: CASSLSRQETQYF. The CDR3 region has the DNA TGTGCCAGCAGTTTATCGCGCCAAGAGACCCAGTACTTC.

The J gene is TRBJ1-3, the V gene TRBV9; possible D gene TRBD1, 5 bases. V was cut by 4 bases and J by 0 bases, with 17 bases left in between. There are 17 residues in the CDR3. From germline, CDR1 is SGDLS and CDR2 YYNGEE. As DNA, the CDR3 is TGTGCCAGCAGCTCCTCCACCTCGGGGGACTCTGGAAACACCATATATTTT. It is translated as CASSSSTSGDSGNTIYF.

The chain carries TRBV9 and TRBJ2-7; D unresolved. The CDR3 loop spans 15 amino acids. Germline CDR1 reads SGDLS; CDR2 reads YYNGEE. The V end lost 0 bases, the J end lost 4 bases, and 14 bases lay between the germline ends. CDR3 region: CASSVEAGIMYEQYF. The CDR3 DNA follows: TGTGCCAGCAGCGTAGAGGCAGGAATAATGTACGAGCAGTACTTC.

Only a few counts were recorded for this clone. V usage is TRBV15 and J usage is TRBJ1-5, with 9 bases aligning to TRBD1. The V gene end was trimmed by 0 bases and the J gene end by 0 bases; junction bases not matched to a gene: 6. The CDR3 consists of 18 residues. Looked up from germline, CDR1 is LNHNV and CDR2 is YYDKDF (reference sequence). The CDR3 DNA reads TGTGCCACCAGCAGAGATCACAGGGGGCTATATAGCAATCAGCCCCAGCATTTT. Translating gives CATSRDHRGLYSNQPQHF.

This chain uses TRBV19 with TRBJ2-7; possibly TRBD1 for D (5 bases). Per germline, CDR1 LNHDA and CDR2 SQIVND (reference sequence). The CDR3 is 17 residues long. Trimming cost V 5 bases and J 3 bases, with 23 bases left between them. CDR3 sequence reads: CASSPHTQVRHRYEQYF. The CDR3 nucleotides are TGTGCCAGTAGTCCCCACACACAGGTGCGCCACCGCTACGAGCAGTACTTC.

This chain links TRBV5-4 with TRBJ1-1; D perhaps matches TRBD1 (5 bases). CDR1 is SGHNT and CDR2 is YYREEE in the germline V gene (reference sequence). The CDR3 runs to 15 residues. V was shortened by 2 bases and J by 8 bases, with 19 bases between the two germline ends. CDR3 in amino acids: CASSLSYQGGREAFF. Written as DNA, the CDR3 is TGTGCCAGCAGCTTATCTTATCAGGGCGGTAGGGAAGCTTTCTTT.

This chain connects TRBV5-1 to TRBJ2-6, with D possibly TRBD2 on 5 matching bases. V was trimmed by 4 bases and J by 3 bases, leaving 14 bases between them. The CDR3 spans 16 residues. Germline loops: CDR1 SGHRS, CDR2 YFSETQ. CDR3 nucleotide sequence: TGCGCCAGCAGCGCCGTGGCGGGCATTGGGGCCAACGTCCTGACTTTC. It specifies CASSAVAGIGANVLTF. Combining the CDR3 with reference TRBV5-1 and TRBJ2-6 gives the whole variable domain KAGVTQTPRYLIKTRGQQVTLSCSPISGHRSVSWYQQTPGQGLQFLFEYFSETQRNKGNFPGRFSGRQFSNSRSEMNVSTLELGDSALYLCASSAVAGIGANVLTFGAGSRLTVL.

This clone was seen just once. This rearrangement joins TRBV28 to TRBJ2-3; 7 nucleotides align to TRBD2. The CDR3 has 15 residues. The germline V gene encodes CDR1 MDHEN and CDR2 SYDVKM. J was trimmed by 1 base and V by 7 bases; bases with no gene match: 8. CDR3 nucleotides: TGTGCCAGCACCCCGACTAGCTGGGGCACAGATACGCAGTATTTT. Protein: CASTPTSWGTDTQYF.

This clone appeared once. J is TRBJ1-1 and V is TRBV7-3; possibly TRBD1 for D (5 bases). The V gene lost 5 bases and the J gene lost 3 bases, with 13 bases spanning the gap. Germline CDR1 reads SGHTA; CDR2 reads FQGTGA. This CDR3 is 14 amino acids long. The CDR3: CASSPNRGDTEAFF. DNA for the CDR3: TGTGCCAGCAGCCCCAACCGGGGGGACACTGAAGCTTTCTTT.

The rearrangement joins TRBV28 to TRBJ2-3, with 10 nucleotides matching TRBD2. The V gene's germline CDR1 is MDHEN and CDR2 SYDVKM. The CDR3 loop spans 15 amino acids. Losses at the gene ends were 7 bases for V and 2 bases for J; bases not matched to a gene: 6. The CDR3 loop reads CASTELAGYTDTQYF. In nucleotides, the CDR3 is TGTGCCAGCACCGAACTAGCGGGGTACACAGATACGCAGTATTTT.

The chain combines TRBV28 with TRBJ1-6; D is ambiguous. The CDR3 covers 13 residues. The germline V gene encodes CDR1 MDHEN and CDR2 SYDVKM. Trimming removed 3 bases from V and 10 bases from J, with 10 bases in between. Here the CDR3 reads CASSFGVGSPLHF. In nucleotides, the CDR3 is TGTGCCAGCAGTTTCGGGGTTGGGTCACCCCTCCACTTT.

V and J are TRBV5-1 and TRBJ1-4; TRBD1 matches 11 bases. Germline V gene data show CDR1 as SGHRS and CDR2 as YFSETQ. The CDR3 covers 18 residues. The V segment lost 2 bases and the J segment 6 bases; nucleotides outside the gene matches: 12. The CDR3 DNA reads TGCGCCAGCAGCTTAACGGGCTTAACGGGACAGGGGGATGAAAAACTGTTTTTT. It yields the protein CASSLTGLTGQGDEKLFF.

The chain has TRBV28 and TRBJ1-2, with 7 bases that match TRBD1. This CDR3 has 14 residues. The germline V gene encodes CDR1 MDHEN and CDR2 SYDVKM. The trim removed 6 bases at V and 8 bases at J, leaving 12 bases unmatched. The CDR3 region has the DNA TGTGCCAGCAGCCTCTCGGAGGGGGCGGGAGGCTACACCTTC. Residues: CASSLSEGAGGYTF.

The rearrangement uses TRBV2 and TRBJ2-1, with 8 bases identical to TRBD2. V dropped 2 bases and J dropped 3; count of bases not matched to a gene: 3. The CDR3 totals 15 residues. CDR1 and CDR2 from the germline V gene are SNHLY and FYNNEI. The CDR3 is CASSELSGSYNEQFF. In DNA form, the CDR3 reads TGTGCCAGCAGTGAACTGAGCGGGAGCTACAATGAGCAGTTCTTC.

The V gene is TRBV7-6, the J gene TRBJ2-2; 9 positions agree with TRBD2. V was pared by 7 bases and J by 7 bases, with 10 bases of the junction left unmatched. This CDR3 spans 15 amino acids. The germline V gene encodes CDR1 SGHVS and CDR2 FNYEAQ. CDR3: CASTGGTSFDGELFF. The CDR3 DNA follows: TGTGCCAGCACCGGCGGGACTAGCTTTGACGGGGAGCTGTTTTTT.

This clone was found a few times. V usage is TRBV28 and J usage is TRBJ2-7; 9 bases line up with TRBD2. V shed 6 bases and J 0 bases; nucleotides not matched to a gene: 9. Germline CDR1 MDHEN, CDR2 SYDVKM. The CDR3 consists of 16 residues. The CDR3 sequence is CASSTVSGGPSYEQYF. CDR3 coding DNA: TGTGCCAGCAGCACCGTTAGCGGGGGCCCCTCCTACGAGCAGTACTTC. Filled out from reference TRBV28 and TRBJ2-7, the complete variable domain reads DVKVTQSSRYLVKRTGEKVFLECVQDMDHENMFWYRQDPGLGLRLIYFSYDVKMKEKGDIPEGYSVSREKKERFSLILESASTNQTSMYLCASSTVSGGPSYEQYFGPGTRLTVT.

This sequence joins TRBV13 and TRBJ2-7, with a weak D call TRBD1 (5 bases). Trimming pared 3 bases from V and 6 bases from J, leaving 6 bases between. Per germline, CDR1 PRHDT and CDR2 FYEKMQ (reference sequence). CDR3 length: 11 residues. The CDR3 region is CASSFRGEQYF. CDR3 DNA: TGTGCCAGCAGCTTTAGGGGCGAGCAGTACTTC. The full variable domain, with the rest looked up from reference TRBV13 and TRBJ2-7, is AAGVIQSPRHLIKEKRETATLKCYPIPRHDTVYWYQQGPGQDPQFLISFYEKMQSDKGSIPDRFSAQQFSDYHSELNMSSLELGDSALYFCASSFRGEQYFGPGTRLTVT.

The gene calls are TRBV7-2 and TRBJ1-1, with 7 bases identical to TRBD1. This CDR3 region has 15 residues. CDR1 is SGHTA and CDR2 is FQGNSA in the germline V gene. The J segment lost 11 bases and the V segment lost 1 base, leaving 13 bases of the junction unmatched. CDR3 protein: CASSLGRTGERPAFF. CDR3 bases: TGTGCCAGCAGCTTAGGGAGAACAGGGGAAAGACCCGCTTTCTTT.

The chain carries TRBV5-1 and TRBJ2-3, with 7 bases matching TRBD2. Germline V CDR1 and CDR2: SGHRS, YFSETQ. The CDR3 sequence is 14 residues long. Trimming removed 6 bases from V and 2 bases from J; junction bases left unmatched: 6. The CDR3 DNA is TGCGCCAGCACCCGTCTAGCGGTCACAGATACGCAGTATTTT. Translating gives CASTRLAVTDTQYF.

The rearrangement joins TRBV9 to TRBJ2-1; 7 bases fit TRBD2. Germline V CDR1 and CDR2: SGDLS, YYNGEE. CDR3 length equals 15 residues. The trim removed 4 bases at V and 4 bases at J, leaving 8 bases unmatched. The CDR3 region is CASSLGGGAYNEQFF. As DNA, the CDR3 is TGTGCCAGCAGCCTTGGGGGGGGTGCTTACAATGAGCAGTTCTTC.